The rows below give T cell receptor beta chains drawn from one sample of a study of human T cells and chemical hapten exposure. MiXCR was run by TCRdb on the 5' RACE reads, yielding one entry per CDR3 protein. The sample holds under 150,000 distinct CDR3 sequences, 19% seen once. These TCRs come from a human donor in good health. The CDR3 runs from the conserved cysteine through the conserved F or W. D genes are given only for firm matches. Some rows have no size entry. The others give once, few or many, or a class for an expanded clone.

clone_size: few
v_call: TRBV6-6
j_call: TRBJ1-2
d_call: NA
cdr3_nt: TGTGCCAGCAGAGCGGACACAAACTATGGCTACACCTTC
cdr3_aa: CASRADTNYGYTF

clone_size: few
v_call: TRBV5-1
j_call: TRBJ1-1
d_call: NA
cdr3_nt: TGCGCCAGCAGCCACCCGACAGGCGAAGCTTTCTTT
cdr3_aa: CASSHPTGEAFF

clone_size: NA
v_call: TRBV27
j_call: TRBJ2-7
d_call: NA
cdr3_nt: TGTGCCAGCTCGGGATCAGCGGGTAGAGGTTACGAGCAGTACTTC
cdr3_aa: CASSGSAGRGYEQYF

clone_size: NA
v_call: TRBV7-3
j_call: TRBJ2-5
d_call: TRBD1
cdr3_nt: TGTGCCAGCAGCCCCGGACAGGGGGCAGGGACCCAGTACTTC
cdr3_aa: CASSPGQGAGTQYF

clone_size: NA
v_call: TRBV28
j_call: TRBJ2-1
d_call: TRBD1
cdr3_nt: TGTGCCAGCAGAGCCCAGGGGGCAGAGCAGTTCTTC
cdr3_aa: CASRAQGAEQFF

clone_size: NA
v_call: TRBV10-3
j_call: TRBJ2-7
d_call: NA
cdr3_nt: TGTGCCATCAGTGAGTTTGGGGGGGCAGATTACAACGAGCAGTACTTC
cdr3_aa: CAISEFGGADYNEQYF

clone_size: NA
v_call: TRBV6-2/TRBV6-3
j_call: TRBJ1-1
d_call: NA
cdr3_nt: TGTGCCAGCAGTTACTCAGCAGGGAGCAACACTGAAGCTTTCTTT
cdr3_aa: CASSYSAGSNTEAFF

clone_size: few
v_call: TRBV6-2/TRBV6-3
j_call: TRBJ2-3
d_call: TRBD2
cdr3_nt: TGTGCCAGCAGGGGAGGGCACCTTACAGATACGCAGTATTTT
cdr3_aa: CASRGGHLTDTQYF

clone_size: few
v_call: TRBV24-1
j_call: TRBJ2-3
d_call: NA
cdr3_nt: TGTGCCACCACTAGCGACAGCACAGATACGCAGTATTTT
cdr3_aa: CATTSDSTDTQYF

clone_size: NA
v_call: TRBV12-3/TRBV12-4
j_call: TRBJ1-1
d_call: NA
cdr3_nt: TGTGCCAGCAGCCCTGGGGGGGCACTGGGGACTGAAGCTTTCTTT
cdr3_aa: CASSPGGALGTEAFF

clone_size: NA
v_call: TRBV6-5
j_call: TRBJ2-4
d_call: TRBD1
cdr3_nt: TGTGCCAGCAGGCCGACAGGGTCAGCCAAAAACATTCAGTACTTC
cdr3_aa: CASRPTGSAKNIQYF

clone_size: few
v_call: TRBV12-3/TRBV12-4
j_call: TRBJ2-2
d_call: TRBD2
cdr3_nt: TGTGCCAGCAGTTCACCTAGCGGGAGGGCCGGGGAGCTGTTTTTT
cdr3_aa: CASSSPSGRAGELFF

clone_size: NA
v_call: TRBV5-1
j_call: TRBJ2-7
d_call: NA
cdr3_nt: TGCGCCAGCAGCTTGAGGAACGAGCAGTACTTC
cdr3_aa: CASSLRNEQYF

clone_size: NA
v_call: TRBV5-1
j_call: TRBJ1-1
d_call: TRBD1
cdr3_nt: TGCGCCAGCAACCAACGGGACAGGGACCCTCCGGCTGAAGCTTTCTTT
cdr3_aa: CASNQRDRDPPAEAFF

clone_size: NA
v_call: TRBV19
j_call: TRBJ2-3
d_call: TRBD1
cdr3_nt: TGTGCCAGTAGTATAGATCACAGGGGGCGCTCAGATACGCAGTATTTT
cdr3_aa: CASSIDHRGRSDTQYF

clone_size: NA
v_call: TRBV11-2
j_call: TRBJ2-1
d_call: TRBD1
cdr3_nt: TGTGCCAGCAGCAGGGACAGGTTCCTAAACAATGAGCAGTTCTTC
cdr3_aa: CASSRDRFLNNEQFF

clone_size: NA
v_call: TRBV7-9
j_call: TRBJ2-1
d_call: NA
cdr3_nt: TGTGCCAGCAGCTACGACAGGCGCTACAATGAGCAGTTCTTC
cdr3_aa: CASSYDRRYNEQFF

clone_size: NA
v_call: TRBV18
j_call: TRBJ2-2
d_call: NA
cdr3_nt: TGTGCCAGCTCACCACTGAAGGGGCTTGGAACCGGGGAGCTGTTTTTT
cdr3_aa: CASSPLKGLGTGELFF

clone_size: few
v_call: TRBV19
j_call: TRBJ1-2
d_call: NA
cdr3_nt: TGTGCCAGTAAATTTGATCCTGGGCGCTATGGCTACACCTTC
cdr3_aa: CASKFDPGRYGYTF

clone_size: NA
v_call: TRBV7-8
j_call: TRBJ2-1
d_call: TRBD2
cdr3_nt: TGTGCCAGCAGCTTGGGACTAGCGAGCAATGAGCAGTTCTTC
cdr3_aa: CASSLGLASNEQFF

clone_size: NA
v_call: TRBV6-2/TRBV6-3
j_call: TRBJ2-3
d_call: TRBD2
cdr3_nt: TGTGCCAGCCTACTAGCGGGAGACCCGTGGACAGATACGCAGTATTTT
cdr3_aa: CASLLAGDPWTDTQYF

clone_size: NA
v_call: TRBV20-1
j_call: TRBJ2-7
d_call: NA
cdr3_nt: TGCAGTGCTCCAAGGGCCCATCCCAGCTCCTACGAGCAGTACTTC
cdr3_aa: CSAPRAHPSSYEQYF

clone_size: NA
v_call: TRBV7-9
j_call: TRBJ2-5
d_call: NA
cdr3_nt: TGTGCCAGCACCCTCTGGGGAGAGACCCAGTACTTC
cdr3_aa: CASTLWGETQYF

clone_size: NA
v_call: TRBV12-3/TRBV12-4
j_call: TRBJ1-5
d_call: TRBD1
cdr3_nt: TGTGCCAGCAGTTTGGGACAGGGGGCTGGCAATCAGCCCCAGCATTTT
cdr3_aa: CASSLGQGAGNQPQHF

clone_size: NA
v_call: TRBV29-1
j_call: TRBJ1-1
d_call: NA
cdr3_nt: TGCAGCGTTGGGCCCCTAGGTTCGAACACTGAAGCTTTCTTT
cdr3_aa: CSVGPLGSNTEAFF

clone_size: NA
v_call: TRBV11-2
j_call: TRBJ1-2
d_call: NA
cdr3_nt: TGTGCCAGCAGCTTGACAGAGCTTCAAGGGGGGTACTATGGCTACACCTTC
cdr3_aa: CASSLTELQGGYYGYTF

clone_size: NA
v_call: TRBV19
j_call: TRBJ2-1
d_call: TRBD2
cdr3_nt: TGTGCCAGTAGGGACCAGACTAGCGGGAGGGCCTTTGAGCAGTTCTTC
cdr3_aa: CASRDQTSGRAFEQFF

clone_size: NA
v_call: TRBV3-1
j_call: TRBJ2-5
d_call: TRBD1
cdr3_nt: TGTGCCAGCAGCCAGGGGACAGGGGCCGAGACCCAGTACTTC
cdr3_aa: CASSQGTGAETQYF

clone_size: NA
v_call: TRBV6-5
j_call: TRBJ2-1
d_call: NA
cdr3_nt: TGTGCCAGCAGCCGACAGGCTAAATGGGGCAATGAGCAGTTCTTC
cdr3_aa: CASSRQAKWGNEQFF

clone_size: NA
v_call: TRBV11-2
j_call: TRBJ2-1
d_call: TRBD2
cdr3_nt: TGTGCCAGCAGCATTCTTGCCGGGACTAGCGGGATTATTGAGCAGTTCTTC
cdr3_aa: CASSILAGTSGIIEQFF

clone_size: few
v_call: TRBV28
j_call: TRBJ2-7
d_call: NA
cdr3_nt: TGTGCCAGCAGTTTATTTTTGCAGAGTCCCTACGAGCAGTACTTC
cdr3_aa: CASSLFLQSPYEQYF

clone_size: NA
v_call: TRBV6-6
j_call: TRBJ1-1
d_call: TRBD1
cdr3_nt: TGTGCCAGCAGCCATACAGGGGTGGTGGCCACTGAAGCTTTCTTT
cdr3_aa: CASSHTGVVATEAFF

clone_size: few
v_call: TRBV4-1
j_call: TRBJ2-1
d_call: TRBD2
cdr3_nt: TGCGCCAGCAGCTTCCCGGGACTAGCTTACAATGAGCAGTTCTTC
cdr3_aa: CASSFPGLAYNEQFF

clone_size: NA
v_call: TRBV20-1
j_call: TRBJ1-6
d_call: TRBD1
cdr3_nt: TGCAGTGCTAGGGTGCAGGGGGTGAATTCACCCCTCCACTTT
cdr3_aa: CSARVQGVNSPLHF

clone_size: NA
v_call: TRBV29-1
j_call: TRBJ2-1
d_call: TRBD1
cdr3_nt: TGCAGCGTTCGACAGGGGGCCTACAATGAGCAGTTCTTC
cdr3_aa: CSVRQGAYNEQFF

clone_size: NA
v_call: TRBV29-1
j_call: TRBJ2-7
d_call: NA
cdr3_nt: TGCAGCGTTGAAACTGCTAGCGCCACCCCCGAGCAGTACTTC
cdr3_aa: CSVETASATPEQYF

clone_size: NA
v_call: TRBV24-1
j_call: TRBJ2-5
d_call: TRBD2
cdr3_nt: TGTGCCACCAGTGCCCCCGGGACTAGCGGGGCGACCCAGTACTTC
cdr3_aa: CATSAPGTSGATQYF

clone_size: few
v_call: TRBV11-2
j_call: TRBJ1-4
d_call: TRBD1
cdr3_nt: TGTGCCAGCAGGCCGGGACAGGGGTTTGCAACTAATGAAAAACTGTTTTTT
cdr3_aa: CASRPGQGFATNEKLFF

clone_size: NA
v_call: TRBV7-9
j_call: TRBJ2-7
d_call: TRBD2
cdr3_nt: TGTGCCAGCAGCCGCGAGCGGGAACGGGTTGGGGAGCAGTACTTC
cdr3_aa: CASSRERERVGEQYF

clone_size: few
v_call: TRBV9
j_call: TRBJ1-1
d_call: TRBD1
cdr3_nt: TGTGCCAGCAGCCAGGCAGGGGGTTACACTGAAGCTTTCTTT
cdr3_aa: CASSQAGGYTEAFF

clone_size: few
v_call: TRBV4-1
j_call: TRBJ1-5
d_call: NA
cdr3_nt: TGCGCCAGCAGCCAAGATACAACCCTCGGGCCCCAGCATTTT
cdr3_aa: CASSQDTTLGPQHF

clone_size: NA
v_call: TRBV6-2/TRBV6-3
j_call: TRBJ2-2
d_call: NA
cdr3_nt: TGTGCCAGCAGTTTAAGCCCCGGGATCACCGGGGAGCTGTTTTTT
cdr3_aa: CASSLSPGITGELFF

clone_size: NA
v_call: TRBV20-1
j_call: TRBJ1-5
d_call: TRBD1
cdr3_nt: TGCAGTGCTTCTTTCGGGACAGGCAATCAGCCCCAGCATTTT
cdr3_aa: CSASFGTGNQPQHF

clone_size: few
v_call: TRBV7-8
j_call: TRBJ1-1
d_call: NA
cdr3_nt: TGTGCCAGCAGCTTAGGGCCAGGCTATGAAGCTTTCTTT
cdr3_aa: CASSLGPGYEAFF

clone_size: NA
v_call: TRBV11-2
j_call: TRBJ1-5
d_call: NA
cdr3_nt: TGTGCCAGCAGGCGGGGACCGCCCGCGAACAATCAGCCCCAGCATTTT
cdr3_aa: CASRRGPPANNQPQHF

clone_size: NA
v_call: TRBV11-1
j_call: TRBJ1-1
d_call: NA
cdr3_nt: TGTGCCAGCAGCCAACCCGGGACACTTCGTGAAGCTTTCTTT
cdr3_aa: CASSQPGTLREAFF

clone_size: few
v_call: TRBV20-1
j_call: TRBJ2-7
d_call: TRBD1
cdr3_nt: TGCAGTGTCCGATGGACAGGGAGGAACGAGCAGTACTTC
cdr3_aa: CSVRWTGRNEQYF

clone_size: NA
v_call: TRBV28
j_call: TRBJ2-3
d_call: TRBD2
cdr3_nt: TGTGCCAGCAGTACTAGCGGGAGGACAGATACGCAGTATTTT
cdr3_aa: CASSTSGRTDTQYF

clone_size: NA
v_call: TRBV28
j_call: TRBJ1-4
d_call: TRBD1
cdr3_nt: TGTGCCAGCAGCCCTGGGGGACAGGAGAATGAAAAACTGTTTTTT
cdr3_aa: CASSPGGQENEKLFF

clone_size: NA
v_call: TRBV5-4
j_call: TRBJ2-1
d_call: NA
cdr3_nt: TGTGCCAGCAGCTTGGTAGGGGGCAATGAGCAGTTCTTC
cdr3_aa: CASSLVGGNEQFF

clone_size: few
v_call: TRBV3-1
j_call: TRBJ1-2
d_call: NA
cdr3_nt: TGTGCCAGCAGCCAAGATGAAACCCCTCGGGGCTACACCTTC
cdr3_aa: CASSQDETPRGYTF

clone_size: NA
v_call: TRBV28
j_call: TRBJ1-2
d_call: NA
cdr3_nt: TGTGCCAGCAGCCTTGACAGGCGGGGCTATGGCTACACCTTC
cdr3_aa: CASSLDRRGYGYTF

clone_size: NA
v_call: TRBV20-1
j_call: TRBJ2-4
d_call: TRBD1
cdr3_nt: TGCAGTGCTAGAGGGGACAGTTCGCAGTACTTC
cdr3_aa: CSARGDSSQYF

clone_size: few
v_call: TRBV5-1
j_call: TRBJ1-1
d_call: TRBD1
cdr3_nt: TGCGCCAGCAGCGTAGGACAGGGGAACACTGAAGCTTTCTTT
cdr3_aa: CASSVGQGNTEAFF